Reported below is one TCR beta chain. This specimen belongs to a study of T cells in Graves' hyperthyroidism and ophthalmopathy. RNA transcripts gave rise to amplified TCR beta CDR3 regions. The TCR CDR3 was amplified in a first-round RT-PCR using the HTBI primer set. Each CDR3 protein gets one entry after TCRdb re-called the multiplex PCR reads with MiXCR. The sample contains 400,000 to 550,000 distinct CDR3 sequences, 24% of which appear only once. Patients were excluded for uncontrolled infection, other autoimmune disease, pregnancy or lactation. Clinicians diagnosed patients from clinical symptoms, serum thyroxine and TRAb, thyroid ultrasound and orbital computed tomography. The ends were cut back, 6 bases at V and 2 bases at J, with 17 bases in the middle. The CDR3 runs to 14 residues. Germline V gene sequence: CDR1 DFQATT, CDR2 SNEGSKA (reference sequence).

J is TRBJ2-7 and V is TRBV20-1, with a weak D call TRBD2 (6 bases). The receptor's source is a woman under 40 with Graves' ophthalmopathy. Sequenced input: blood. The chain's CDR3 is CSATSTGGPYEQYF. Here the CDR3 DNA reads TGCAGTGCCACCAGCACCGGGGGACCCTACGAGCAGTACTTC.